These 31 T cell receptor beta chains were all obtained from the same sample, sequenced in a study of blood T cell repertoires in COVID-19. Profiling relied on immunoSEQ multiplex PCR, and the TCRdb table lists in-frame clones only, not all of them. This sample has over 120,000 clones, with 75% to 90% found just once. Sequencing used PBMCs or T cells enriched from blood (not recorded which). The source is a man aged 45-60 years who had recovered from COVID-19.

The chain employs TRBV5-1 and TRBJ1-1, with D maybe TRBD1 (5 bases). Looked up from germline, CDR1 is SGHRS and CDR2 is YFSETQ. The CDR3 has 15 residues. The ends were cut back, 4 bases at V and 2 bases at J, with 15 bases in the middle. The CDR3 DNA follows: TGCGCCAGCAGCACGATAAGGGGAGGAAACACTGAAGCTTTCTTT. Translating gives CASSTIRGGNTEAFF. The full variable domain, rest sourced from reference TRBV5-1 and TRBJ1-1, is KAGVTQTPRYLIKTRGQQVTLSCSPISGHRSVSWYQQTPGQGLQFLFEYFSETQRNKGNFPGRFSGRQFSNSRSEMNVSTLELGDSALYLCASSTIRGGNTEAFFGQGTRLTVV.

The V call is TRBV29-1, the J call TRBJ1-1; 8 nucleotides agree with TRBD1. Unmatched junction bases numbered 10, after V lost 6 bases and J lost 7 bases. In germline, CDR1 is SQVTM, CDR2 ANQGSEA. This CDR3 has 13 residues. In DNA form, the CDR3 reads TGCAGCGTCCTAATCAGGGGGCGTTTTGAAGCTTTCTTT. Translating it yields CSVLIRGRFEAFF.

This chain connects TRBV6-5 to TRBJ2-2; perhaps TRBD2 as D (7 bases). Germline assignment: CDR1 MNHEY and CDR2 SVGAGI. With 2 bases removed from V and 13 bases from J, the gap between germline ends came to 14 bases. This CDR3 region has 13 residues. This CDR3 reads CASSYNRGGWLFF. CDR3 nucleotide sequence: TGTGCCAGCAGTTACAATAGGGGGGGATGGCTGTTTTTT.

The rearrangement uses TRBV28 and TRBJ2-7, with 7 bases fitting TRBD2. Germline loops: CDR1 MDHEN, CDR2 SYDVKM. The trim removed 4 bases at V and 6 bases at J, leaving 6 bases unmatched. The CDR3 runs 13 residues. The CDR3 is CASSSSGTIEQYF. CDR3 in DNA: TGTGCCAGCAGTTCCTCAGGGACTATCGAGCAGTACTTC.

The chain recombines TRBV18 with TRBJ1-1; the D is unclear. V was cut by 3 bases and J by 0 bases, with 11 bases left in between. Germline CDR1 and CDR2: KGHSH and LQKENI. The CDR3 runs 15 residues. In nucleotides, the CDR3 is TGTGCCAGCTCACCCCCGGAGAGTATGAACACTGAAGCTTTCTTT. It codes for CASSPPESMNTEAFF.

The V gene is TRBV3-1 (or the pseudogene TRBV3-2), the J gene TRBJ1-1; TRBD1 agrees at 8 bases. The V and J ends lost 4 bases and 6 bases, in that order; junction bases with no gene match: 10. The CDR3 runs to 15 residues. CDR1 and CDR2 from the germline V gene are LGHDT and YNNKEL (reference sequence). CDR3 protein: CASSRRRQGMAEAFF. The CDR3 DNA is TGTGCCAGCAGCCGACGAAGACAGGGGATGGCTGAAGCTTTCTTT.

This CDR3 is CASSAKPRETGVGNTIYF. In DNA, the CDR3 is TGTGCCAGCAGTGCCAAACCGCGGGAAACAGGAGTTGGAAACACCATATATTTT. This chain uses TRBV6-1 with TRBJ1-3; a possible D gene is TRBD1 (5 bases). Trimming removed 4 bases at V and 3 bases at J, with 22 bases between. The CDR3 runs 18 residues. CDR1 and CDR2 (germline): MNHNS, SASEGT.

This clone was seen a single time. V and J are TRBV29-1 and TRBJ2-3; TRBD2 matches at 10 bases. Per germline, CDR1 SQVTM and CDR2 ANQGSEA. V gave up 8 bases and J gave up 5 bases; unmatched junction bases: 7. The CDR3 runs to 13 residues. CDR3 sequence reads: CSSLAGVGDTQYF. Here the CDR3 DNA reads TGCAGCTCCCTAGCGGGAGTAGGAGATACGCAGTATTTT.

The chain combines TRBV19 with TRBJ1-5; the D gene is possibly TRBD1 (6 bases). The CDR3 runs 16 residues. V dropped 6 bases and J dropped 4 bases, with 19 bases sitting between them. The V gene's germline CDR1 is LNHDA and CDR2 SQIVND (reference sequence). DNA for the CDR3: TGTGCCAGTAGCTATAGGCAGGGGTCGGGAAATCAGCCCCAGCATTTT. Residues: CASSYRQGSGNQPQHF.

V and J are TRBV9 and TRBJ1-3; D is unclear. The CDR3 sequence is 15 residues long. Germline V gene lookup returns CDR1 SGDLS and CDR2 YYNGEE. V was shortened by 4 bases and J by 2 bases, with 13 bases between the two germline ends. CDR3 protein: CASSRTGGTGNTIYF. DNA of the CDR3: TGTGCCAGCAGCCGAACGGGAGGAACTGGAAACACCATATATTTT.

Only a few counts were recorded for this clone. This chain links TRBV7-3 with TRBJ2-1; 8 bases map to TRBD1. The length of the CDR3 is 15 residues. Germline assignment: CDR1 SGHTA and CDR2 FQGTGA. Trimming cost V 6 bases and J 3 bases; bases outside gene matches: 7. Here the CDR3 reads CASSLTGAYYNEQFF. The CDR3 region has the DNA TGTGCCAGCAGTCTGACAGGGGCATACTACAATGAGCAGTTCTTC.

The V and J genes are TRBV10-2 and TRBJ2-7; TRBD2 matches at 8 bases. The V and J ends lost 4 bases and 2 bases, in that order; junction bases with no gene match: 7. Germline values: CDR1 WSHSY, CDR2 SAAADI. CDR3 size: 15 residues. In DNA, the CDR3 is TGCGCCAGCAGTGTGGGTAGCGGGGCAACCTACGAGCAGTACGTC. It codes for CASSVGSGATYEQYV.

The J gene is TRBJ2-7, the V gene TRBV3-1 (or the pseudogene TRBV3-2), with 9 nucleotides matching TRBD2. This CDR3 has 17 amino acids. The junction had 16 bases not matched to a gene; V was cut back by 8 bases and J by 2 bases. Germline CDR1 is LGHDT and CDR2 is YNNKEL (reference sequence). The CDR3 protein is CASGGWSRLAGTYEQYF. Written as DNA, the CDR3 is TGTGCCAGCGGTGGATGGTCCCGGCTAGCGGGGACCTACGAGCAGTACTTC.

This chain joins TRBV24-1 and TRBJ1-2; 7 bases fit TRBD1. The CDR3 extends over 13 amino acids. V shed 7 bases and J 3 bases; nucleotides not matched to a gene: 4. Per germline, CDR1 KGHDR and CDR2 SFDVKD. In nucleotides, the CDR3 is TGTGCCACCAGCAATACAGGGGACTATGGCTACACCTTC. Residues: CATSNTGDYGYTF.

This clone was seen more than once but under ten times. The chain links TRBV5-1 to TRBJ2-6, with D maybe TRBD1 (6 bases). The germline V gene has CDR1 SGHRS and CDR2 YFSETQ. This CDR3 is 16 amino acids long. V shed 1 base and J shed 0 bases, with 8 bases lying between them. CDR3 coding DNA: TGCGCCAGCAGCTTGACAGGGACCTCTGGGGCCAACGTCCTGACTTTC. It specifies CASSLTGTSGANVLTF.

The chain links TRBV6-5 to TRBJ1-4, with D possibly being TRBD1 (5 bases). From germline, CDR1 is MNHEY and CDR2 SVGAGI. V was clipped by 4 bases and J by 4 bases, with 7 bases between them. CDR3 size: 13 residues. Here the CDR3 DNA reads TGTGCCAGCAGTTTTAGGGGTAATGAAAAACTGTTTTTT. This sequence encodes CASSFRGNEKLFF.

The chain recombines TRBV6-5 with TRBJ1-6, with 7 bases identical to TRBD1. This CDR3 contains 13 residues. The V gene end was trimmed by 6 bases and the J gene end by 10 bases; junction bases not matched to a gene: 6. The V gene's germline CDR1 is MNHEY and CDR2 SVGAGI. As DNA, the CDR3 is TGTGCCAGCAGCCGGGACAGTACCTCACCCCTCCACTTT. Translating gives CASSRDSTSPLHF.

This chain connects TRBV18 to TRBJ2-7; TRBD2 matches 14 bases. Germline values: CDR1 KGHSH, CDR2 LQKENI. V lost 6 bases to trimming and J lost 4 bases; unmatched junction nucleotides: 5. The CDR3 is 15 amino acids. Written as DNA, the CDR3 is TGTGCCAGCTCGGTGACTAGCGGGGGGGCGTACGAGCAGTACGTC. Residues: CASSVTSGGAYEQYV.

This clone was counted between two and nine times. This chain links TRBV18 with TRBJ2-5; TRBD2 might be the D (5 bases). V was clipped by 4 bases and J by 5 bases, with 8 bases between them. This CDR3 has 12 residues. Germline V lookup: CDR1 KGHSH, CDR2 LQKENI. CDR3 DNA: TGTGCCAGCTCACAGAGGGCCGAGACCCAGTACTTC. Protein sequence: CASSQRAETQYF.

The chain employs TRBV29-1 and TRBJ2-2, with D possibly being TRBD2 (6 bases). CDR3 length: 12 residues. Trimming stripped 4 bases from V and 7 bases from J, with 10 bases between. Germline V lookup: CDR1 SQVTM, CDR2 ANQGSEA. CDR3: CSVGGIDGELFF. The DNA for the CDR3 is TGCAGCGTTGGCGGGATTGACGGGGAGCTGTTTTTT.

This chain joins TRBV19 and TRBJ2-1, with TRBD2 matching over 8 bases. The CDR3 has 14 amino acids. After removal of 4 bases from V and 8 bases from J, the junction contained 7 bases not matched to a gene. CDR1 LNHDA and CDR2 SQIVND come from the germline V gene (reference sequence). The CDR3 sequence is CASSKRHSGDEQFF. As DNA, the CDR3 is TGTGCCAGTAGTAAGCGCCATAGCGGGGATGAGCAGTTCTTC.

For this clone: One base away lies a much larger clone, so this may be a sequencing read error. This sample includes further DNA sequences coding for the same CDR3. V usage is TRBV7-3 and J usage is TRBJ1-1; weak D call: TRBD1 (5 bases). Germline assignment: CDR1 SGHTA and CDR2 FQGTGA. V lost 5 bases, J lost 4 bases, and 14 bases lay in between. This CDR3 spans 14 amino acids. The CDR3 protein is CASSPGGGGTEAFF. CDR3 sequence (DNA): TGTGCCAGCAGCCCCGGGGGTGGTGGCACTGAAGCTTTCTTT.

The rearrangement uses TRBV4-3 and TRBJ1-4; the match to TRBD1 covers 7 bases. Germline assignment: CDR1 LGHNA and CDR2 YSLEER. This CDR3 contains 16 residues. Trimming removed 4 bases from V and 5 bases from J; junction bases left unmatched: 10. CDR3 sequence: CASSLNQGGFNEKLFF. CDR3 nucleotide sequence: TGCGCCAGCAGCCTGAACCAGGGGGGATTCAATGAAAAACTGTTTTTT.

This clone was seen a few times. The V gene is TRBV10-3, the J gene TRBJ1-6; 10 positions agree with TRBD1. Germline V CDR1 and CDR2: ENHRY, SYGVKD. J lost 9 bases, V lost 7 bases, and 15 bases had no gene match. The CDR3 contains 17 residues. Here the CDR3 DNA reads TGTGCCATCAAAGAGACAGGGGGCTCAGTGATTAGTTCACCCCTCCACTTT. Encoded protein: CAIKETGGSVISSPLHF.

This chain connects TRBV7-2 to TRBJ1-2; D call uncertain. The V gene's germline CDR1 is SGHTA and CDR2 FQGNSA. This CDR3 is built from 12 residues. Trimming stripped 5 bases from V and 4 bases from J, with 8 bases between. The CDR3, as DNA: TGTGCCAGCAGCGACTTTGGCTATGGCTACACCTTC. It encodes CASSDFGYGYTF.

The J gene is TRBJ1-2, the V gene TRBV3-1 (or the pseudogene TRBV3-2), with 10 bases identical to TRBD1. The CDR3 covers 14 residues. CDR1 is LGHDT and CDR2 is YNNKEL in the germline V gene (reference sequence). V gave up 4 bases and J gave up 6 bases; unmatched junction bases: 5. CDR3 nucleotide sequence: TGTGCCAGCAGCCGGCTGGACAGGGGGGATGGCTACACCTTC. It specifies CASSRLDRGDGYTF.

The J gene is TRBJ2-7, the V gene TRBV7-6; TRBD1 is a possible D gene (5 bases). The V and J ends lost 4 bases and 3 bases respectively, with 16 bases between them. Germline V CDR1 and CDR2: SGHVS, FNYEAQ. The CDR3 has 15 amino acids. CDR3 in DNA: TGTGCCAGCAGCTCCCAGGGCGGCCTCCGCTACGAGCAGTACTTC. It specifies CASSSQGGLRYEQYF.

CDR3 in DNA: TGTGCCAGCAGCCAAGACCGGGACAGGGGGTACGAGCAGTACGTC. Translating it yields CASSQDRDRGYEQYV. The V gene is TRBV3-1 (or the pseudogene TRBV3-2), the J gene TRBJ2-7, with 11 positions matching TRBD1. Trimming took 0 bases from V and 4 from J; bases not matched to a gene: 2. The V gene's germline CDR1 is LGHDT and CDR2 YNNKEL (reference sequence). The CDR3 has 15 amino acids.

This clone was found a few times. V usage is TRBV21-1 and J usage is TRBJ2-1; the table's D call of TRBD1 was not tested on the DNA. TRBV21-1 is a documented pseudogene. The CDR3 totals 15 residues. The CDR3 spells CASSSGQSSYNEQFF. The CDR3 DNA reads TGTGCCAGCAGCAGCGGACAGAGCTCCTACAATGAGCAGTTCTTC.

The chain's CDR3 is CASSLSGLFGNEKLFF. CDR3 in DNA: TGCGCCAGCAGCTTGTCAGGGCTTTTTGGTAATGAAAAACTGTTTTTT. The V call is TRBV5-1, the J call TRBJ1-4; possibly TRBD1 for D (5 bases). CDR1 and CDR2 (germline): SGHRS, YFSETQ. The V gene lost 1 base and the J gene lost 4 bases, with 14 bases spanning the gap. This CDR3 region has 16 residues.

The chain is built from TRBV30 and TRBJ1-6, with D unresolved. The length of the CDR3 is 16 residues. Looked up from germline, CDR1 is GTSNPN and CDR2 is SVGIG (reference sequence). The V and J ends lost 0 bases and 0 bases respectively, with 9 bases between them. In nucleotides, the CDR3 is TGTGCCTGGAGTGTATTTGGGAGCTCCTATAATTCACCCCTCCACTTT. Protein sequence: CAWSVFGSSYNSPLHF.